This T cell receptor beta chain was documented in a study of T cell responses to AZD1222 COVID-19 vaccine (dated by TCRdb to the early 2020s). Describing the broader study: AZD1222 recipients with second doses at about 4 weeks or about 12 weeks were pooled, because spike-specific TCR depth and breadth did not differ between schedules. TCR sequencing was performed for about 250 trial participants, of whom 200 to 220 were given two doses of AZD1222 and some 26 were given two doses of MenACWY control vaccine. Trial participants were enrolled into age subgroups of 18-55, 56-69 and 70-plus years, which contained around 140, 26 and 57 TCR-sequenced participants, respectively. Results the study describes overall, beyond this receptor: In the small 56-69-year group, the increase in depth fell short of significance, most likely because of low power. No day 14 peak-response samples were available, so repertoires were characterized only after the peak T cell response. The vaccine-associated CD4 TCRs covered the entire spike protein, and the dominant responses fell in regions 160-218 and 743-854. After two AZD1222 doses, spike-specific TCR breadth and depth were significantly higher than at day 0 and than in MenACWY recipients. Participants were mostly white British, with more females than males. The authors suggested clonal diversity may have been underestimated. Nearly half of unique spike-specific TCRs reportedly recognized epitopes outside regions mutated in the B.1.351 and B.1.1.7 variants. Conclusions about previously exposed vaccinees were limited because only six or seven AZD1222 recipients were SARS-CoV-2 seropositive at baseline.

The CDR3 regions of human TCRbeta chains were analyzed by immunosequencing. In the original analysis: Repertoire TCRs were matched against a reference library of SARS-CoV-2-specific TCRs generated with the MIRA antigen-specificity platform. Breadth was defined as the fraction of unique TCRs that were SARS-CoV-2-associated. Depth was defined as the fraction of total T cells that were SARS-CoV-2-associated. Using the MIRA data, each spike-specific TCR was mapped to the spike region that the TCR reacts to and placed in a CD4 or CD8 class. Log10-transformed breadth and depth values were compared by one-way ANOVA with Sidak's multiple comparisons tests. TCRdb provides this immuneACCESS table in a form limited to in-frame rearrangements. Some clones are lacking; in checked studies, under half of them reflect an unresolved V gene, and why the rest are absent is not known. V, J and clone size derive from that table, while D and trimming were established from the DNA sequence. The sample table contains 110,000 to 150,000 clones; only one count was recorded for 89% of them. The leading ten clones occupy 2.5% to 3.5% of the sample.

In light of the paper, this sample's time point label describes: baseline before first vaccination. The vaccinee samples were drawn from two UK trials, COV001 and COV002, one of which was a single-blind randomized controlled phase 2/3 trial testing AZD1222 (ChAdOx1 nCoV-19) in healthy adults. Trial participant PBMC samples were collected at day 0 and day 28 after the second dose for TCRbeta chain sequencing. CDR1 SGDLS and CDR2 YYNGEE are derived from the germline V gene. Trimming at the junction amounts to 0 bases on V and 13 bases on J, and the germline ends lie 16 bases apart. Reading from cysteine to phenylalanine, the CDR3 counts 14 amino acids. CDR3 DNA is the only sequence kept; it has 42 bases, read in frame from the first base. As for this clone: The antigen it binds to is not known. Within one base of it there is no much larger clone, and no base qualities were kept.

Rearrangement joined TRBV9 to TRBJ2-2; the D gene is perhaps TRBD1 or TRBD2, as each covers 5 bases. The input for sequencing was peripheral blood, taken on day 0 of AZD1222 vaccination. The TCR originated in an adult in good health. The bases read TGTGCCAGCAGCGTAGGCTTGAGGGACCCGAGGCTGTTTTTT. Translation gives CASSVGLRDPRLFF.